Sequencing of this T cell receptor (beta chain) was carried out in a study of T cell responses to AZD1222 COVID-19 vaccine. Study-level findings and limits: Repertoire samples came only from after the peak T cell response. The donors showed a predominance of white British ancestry and of females, with possible underestimation of clonal diversity.

Germline V lookup: CDR1 LNHDA, CDR2 SQIVND (reference sequence). With 10 bases removed from V and 4 bases from J, the gap between germline ends came to 13 bases. The CDR3 is 12 amino acids. Generated by immunoSEQ multiplex PCR, the TCRdb table keeps only in-frame clones and is missing some. The sample consists of about 160,000 clones, roughly nine tenths of them appearing once. Concerning this clone: What it recognizes is unknown.

This receptor was obtained from an adult in good health. Source: peripheral blood, taken on day 0 of AZD1222 vaccination. The genes are TRBV19 and TRBJ1-2; maybe TRBD1 (5 bases). The CDR3 region has the DNA TGTGCCACCCGGGGCGGGAGCTATGGCTACACCTTC. It specifies CATRGGSYGYTF.